This T cell receptor beta chain was sequenced for a study of T-cell reconstitution after alpha-beta-depleted transplantation in children (dated by TCRdb to between 2015 and 2016). About the full investigation: T-cell immune reconstitution after TCRalphabeta/CD19-depleted allogeneic hematopoietic cell transplantation in children was quantitatively tracked in the study by means of TCR repertoire profiling. The paper as a whole reports these results and caveats: In some patients, the high TCRbeta diversity seen at day 60 was put down to recipient T cells and intrathymic progenitors that had survived conditioning. The apparently early alphabetaT-cell count recovery about two months after transplant was reportedly dependent on only several hundred rapidly expanded clones derived from non-depleted graft cells. Over subsequent months, a decline in hyperexpanded clone frequencies was noted, and after one year, T-cell counts and TCRbeta diversity were mostly ascribed to newly produced T cells.

This clonotype was observed many times. No cognate antigen has been identified for it. One base away there is no much larger clone; base qualities are not given. Read against the paper, the sample's treatment or condition label means: allogeneic hematopoietic cell transplantation with graft depleted of TCRalphabeta T cells and CD19 B cells. Transplant recipients were children who received TCRalphabeta/CD19-depleted allogeneic hematopoietic cell grafts. V is pared back by 1 base and J by 9 bases, with 10 bases lying between the germline termini. The germline V gene (reference sequence) yields SEHNR for CDR1 and FQNEAQ for CDR2. The CDR3 runs 13 residues from the cysteine to the phenylalanine. Only the CDR3 DNA is retained, 39 bases long and in frame from the first base. The library relied on PCR. Sequencing took place on an Illumina HiSeq 2500. Molecular barcoding was employed in the preparation of TCR libraries, with unique molecular identifiers being used to normalize TCRbeta repertoire quantification. TCRdb reprocessed the public reads (quality trimming at Q25 with fastp, clone calling with MiXCR) and kept in-frame beta chains. A single entry per CDR3 protein holds the most common genes and DNA from its merged rows. The sample profile shows roughly 3,800 distinct CDR3 sequences; approximately 9.1% of them were found once. Around 50% of the sample belongs to the ten largest clones.

The rearranged segments are TRBV7-9 and TRBJ1-5, and possibly TRBD1, on 5 matching bases. The sequence came from a male patient aged 2-15 years who had a stem cell transplant for acute lymphoblastic leukemia, so the T cells may come from the graft donor. Sequenced here: PBMCs, mostly from graft donor cells, sampled 180 days after TCRalphabeta/CD19-depleted stem cell transplant. The DNA is as follows: TGTGCCAGCAGCTTAGGCAGGGCTGGGCCCCAGCATTTT. The translation is CASSLGRAGPQHF.